This is a list of T cell receptor beta chains from one sample in a study of patients and donors after allogeneic stem cell transplantation. TCRdb recomputed calls from the RT-PCR reads with MiXCR, one row per CDR3 protein. The top ten clones hold around 2.6% of a sample with around 82,000 distinct CDR3 sequences, around 5% of them seen once. The sequenced sample was blood, either unsorted or a sorted T cell fraction (not recorded which). These receptors all stem from a human donor who was either an allogeneic HSCT recipient or a stem cell or donor lymphocyte infusion donor (not recorded which). It is not recorded whose cells these are; they may come from a transplant donor. Each CDR3 is given with its conserved first and last residue. D genes are given only for firm matches. Clone sizes are given selectively: once, few, many, or a class where the clone is expanded.

D gene: TRBD2; V gene: TRBV20-1; clone size: many; J gene: TRBJ2-7; CDR3 protein: CSASGGAGEQYF; CDR3 DNA: TGCAGTGCCTCCGGGGGGGCAGGCGAGCAGTACTTC
D gene: -; V gene: TRBV5-1; clone size: many; J gene: TRBJ2-5; CDR3 protein: CASSLDSQETQYF; CDR3 DNA: TGCGCCAGCAGTCTGGACTCCCAAGAGACCCAGTACTTC
D gene: -; V gene: TRBV30; clone size: many; J gene: TRBJ2-4; CDR3 protein: CAWSVPIDKNIQYF; CDR3 DNA: TGTGCCTGGAGTGTACCGATAGACAAAAACATTCAGTACTTC
D gene: -; V gene: TRBV28; clone size: many; J gene: TRBJ1-5; CDR3 protein: CASSLTARISNQPQHF; CDR3 DNA: TGTGCCAGCAGTTTGACAGCCCGAATTAGCAATCAGCCCCAGCATTTT
D gene: -; V gene: TRBV14; clone size: many; J gene: TRBJ1-1; CDR3 protein: CASSPLGRVEAFF; CDR3 DNA: TGTGCCAGCAGCCCGTTGGGGAGGGTTGAAGCTTTCTTT
D gene: -; V gene: TRBV18; clone size: many; J gene: TRBJ1-6; CDR3 protein: CASSPVQGPGTSPLHF; CDR3 DNA: TGTGCCAGCTCACCAGTTCAAGGCCCGGGAACTTCACCCCTCCACTTT
D gene: -; V gene: TRBV11-2; clone size: many; J gene: TRBJ1-1; CDR3 protein: CASSSSTTNTEAFF; CDR3 DNA: TGTGCCAGCAGCTCCTCGACCACTAACACTGAAGCTTTCTTT
D gene: -; V gene: TRBV25-1; clone size: many; J gene: TRBJ2-2; CDR3 protein: CASSEYRDDGKGLFF; CDR3 DNA: TGTGCCAGCAGTGAATACCGGGACGACGGCAAGGGGCTGTTTTTT
D gene: -; V gene: TRBV7-9; clone size: many; J gene: TRBJ2-2; CDR3 protein: CASSDLSGELFF; CDR3 DNA: TGTGCCAGCAGCGACCTTTCCGGGGAGCTGTTTTTT
D gene: TRBD2; V gene: TRBV20-1; clone size: many; J gene: TRBJ2-5; CDR3 protein: CSATAGGVQETQYF; CDR3 DNA: TGCAGTGCTACAGCGGGGGGGGTTCAAGAGACCCAGTACTTC
D gene: TRBD2; V gene: TRBV5-1; clone size: many; J gene: TRBJ2-1; CDR3 protein: CASSFAGLAGVYNEQFF; CDR3 DNA: TGCGCCAGCAGCTTCGCTGGACTAGCGGGAGTTTACAATGAGCAGTTCTTC
D gene: -; V gene: TRBV6-4; clone size: -; J gene: TRBJ1-4; CDR3 protein: CASSAGGQPYEKLFF; CDR3 DNA: TGTGCCAGCAGTGCTGGGGGCCAACCATATGAAAAACTGTTTTTT
D gene: -; V gene: TRBV5-1; clone size: many; J gene: TRBJ2-2; CDR3 protein: CASSLDGSEQATGELFF; CDR3 DNA: TGCGCCAGCAGCTTGGACGGGAGCGAGCAGGCAACCGGGGAGCTGTTTTTT